The 18 T cell receptor beta chains in this list originate from one sample, sequenced in a study of T cell clonotyping in hematopoietic cell transplantation. Profiled with immunoSEQ multiplex PCR; TCRdb holds only in-frame clones, not every one. The table has 69,000 or so clones, around 94% seen once. Sequencing was done on a sample of peripheral blood mononuclear cells. The receptor set was obtained from a man aged 50-59 years in good health. Some clones in this sample may be carry-over from other donors' samples.

The CDR3 spells CASSQASGMVYEQYF. In DNA form, the CDR3 reads TGTGCCAGCAGCCAAGCTAGCGGGATGGTCTACGAGCAGTACTTC. V usage is TRBV7-2 and J usage is TRBJ2-7; the match to TRBD2 covers 9 bases. Germline V gene data show CDR1 as SGHTA and CDR2 as FQGNSA. V lost 5 bases and J lost 3; bases outside the gene matches: 8. The CDR3 is 15 residues long.

Regarding this clone: Additional DNA sequences in this sample encode the identical CDR3. The J gene is TRBJ2-7, the V gene TRBV6-5, with TRBD2 matching over 7 bases. The trim removed 0 bases at V and 0 bases at J, leaving 2 bases unmatched. The CDR3 is 15 amino acids. Germline V CDR1 and CDR2: MNHEY, SVGAGI. The CDR3 bases are TGTGCCAGCAGTTACTCGGGGGGGAGCTCCTACGAGCAGTACTTC. This translates into CASSYSGGSSYEQYF.

This rearrangement joins TRBV27 to TRBJ1-1; D may be TRBD1 (6 bases). With 2 bases removed from V and 3 bases from J, the gap between germline ends came to 16 bases. The CDR3 is 16 residues long. Per the germline V gene, CDR1 is MNHEY and CDR2 is SMNVEV (reference sequence). CDR3 in amino acids: CASSLRSVGGDTEAFF. The CDR3 DNA sequence: TGTGCCAGCAGTTTAAGGTCGGTAGGGGGAGACACTGAAGCTTTCTTT.

This chain uses TRBV10-3 with TRBJ1-1; possible D gene TRBD1, 5 bases. The germline gives CDR1 ENHRY, CDR2 SYGVKD. Trimming shortened V by 2 bases and J by 8 bases, and 15 bases separated the two germline ends. This CDR3 region has 14 residues. Written as DNA, the CDR3 is TGTGCCATCAGTGAGAAGGGCAGGGAAGGCGAAGCTTTCTTT. It translates to CAISEKGREGEAFF.

The genes are TRBV11-1 and TRBJ2-7; either TRBD1 or TRBD2 may fit D (5 bases each). The germline V gene encodes CDR1 SGHAT and CDR2 FQDESV (reference sequence). V lost 0 bases and J 1 base, leaving 10 bases between the germline ends. The CDR3 sequence is 15 residues long. The CDR3 region has the DNA TGTGCCAGCAGCTTAGCGAAGGGGAGTTCCTACGAGCAGTACTTC. Encoded protein: CASSLAKGSSYEQYF.

This clone has more than one count but fewer than ten. The chain uses TRBV9 and TRBJ2-3; possibly TRBD2 for D (6 bases). The CDR3 covers 15 residues. Germline CDR1 is SGDLS and CDR2 is YYNGEE. V was trimmed by 0 bases and J by 2 bases, leaving 10 bases between them. The CDR3 DNA follows: TGTGCCAGCAGCGTAGCGGAGCGGGCCACAGATACGCAGTATTTT. It translates to CASSVAERATDTQYF.

The chain is built from TRBV6-5 and TRBJ1-2; D remains ambiguous. Germline V lookup: CDR1 MNHEY, CDR2 SVGAGI. The CDR3 length is 13 residues. Trimming cost V 8 bases and J 4 bases, with 14 bases left between them. The chain's CDR3 is CASSRQVGYGYTF. CDR3 nucleotides: TGTGCCAGCTCCCGGCAGGTGGGCTATGGCTACACCTTC.

V usage is TRBV6-5 and J usage is TRBJ2-3; no reliable D call. This CDR3 contains 13 residues. From germline, CDR1 is MNHEY and CDR2 SVGAGI. Trimming took off 6 bases at V and 2 bases at J, with 9 bases between the two ends. The CDR3 loop is CASRSMFTDTQYF. In DNA, the CDR3 is TGTGCCAGCAGGTCGATGTTCACAGATACGCAGTATTTT.

This clone was seen a few times. The genes are TRBV7-8 and TRBJ1-6; 8 nucleotides line up with TRBD1. This CDR3 has 14 amino acids. Per the germline V gene, CDR1 is SGHVS and CDR2 is FQNEAQ. V shed 5 bases and J 7 bases; nucleotides not matched to a gene: 4. The CDR3 nucleotides read TGTGCCAGCAGCCTTAACAGGGGGAATTCACCCCTCCACTTT. This codes for CASSLNRGNSPLHF.

The J gene is TRBJ2-2, the V gene TRBV14, with D tentatively TRBD2 (6 bases). Germline V lookup: CDR1 SGHDN, CDR2 FVKESK. CDR3 length: 17 residues. Trimming left V 3 bases short and J 4 bases short, with 18 bases between. The CDR3: CASSHWEVQGSTGELFF. CDR3 sequence (DNA): TGTGCCAGCAGCCACTGGGAGGTGCAGGGAAGCACCGGGGAGCTGTTTTTT.

The V and J genes are TRBV23-1 and TRBJ2-7; a weak D match, TRBD1 (6 bases). TRBV23-1 carries the ORF label, with uncertain function. The CDR3 runs 14 residues. Deletions cut 5 bases from V and 2 bases from J, with 13 bases between. The CDR3 sequence is CASSGGGQPYEQYF. CDR3 DNA: TGCGCCAGCAGTGGAGGAGGACAGCCCTACGAGCAGTACTTC.

This chain's CDR3 is CASSLGGYQPQHF. For the CDR3, the DNA is TGTGCCAGCAGCTTAGGGGGTTATCAGCCCCAGCATTTT. The chain employs TRBV7-2 and TRBJ1-5; D is unclear. The V and J ends lost 1 base and 5 bases respectively, with 6 bases between them. Germline loops: CDR1 SGHTA, CDR2 FQGNSA. The CDR3 is made up of 13 amino acids. Full variable domain (remainder filled in from reference TRBV7-2 and TRBJ1-5): GAGVSQSPSNKVTEKGKDVELRCDPISGHTALYWYRQSLGQGLEFLIYFQGNSAPDKSGLPSDRFSAERTGGSVSTLTIQRTQQEDSAVYLCASSLGGYQPQHFGDGTRLSIL.

The rearrangement joins TRBV27 to TRBJ2-7; D is uncertain. V shed 6 bases and J shed 3 bases, with 9 bases lying between them. Per the germline V gene, CDR1 is MNHEY and CDR2 is SMNVEV (reference sequence). The CDR3 is 12 amino acids. CDR3 coding DNA: TGTGCCAGCAGAACAAGCCTCTACGAGCAGTACTTC. It encodes CASRTSLYEQYF.

About this clone: The sample has other DNA sequences that encode this CDR3 too. This chain uses TRBV2 with TRBJ2-3, with no clear D. Germline values: CDR1 SNHLY, CDR2 FYNNEI. CDR3 length: 11 residues. The ends were cut back, 6 bases at V and 2 bases at J, with 3 bases in the middle. In DNA form, the CDR3 reads TGTGCCAGCAGCTTCACAGATACGCAGTATTTT. It specifies CASSFTDTQYF. The complete variable domain, with remaining parts taken from reference TRBV2 and TRBJ2-3, reads EPEVTQTPSHQVTQMGQEVILRCVPISNHLYFYWYRQILGQKVEFLVSFYNNEISEKSEIFDDQFSVERPDGSNFTLKIRSTKLEDSAMYFCASSFTDTQYFGPGTRLTVL.

The rearrangement links TRBV11-3 to TRBJ2-7; the D gene is possibly TRBD2 (6 bases). The germline V gene has CDR1 SGHNT and CDR2 YENEEA. Trimming took off 1 base at V and 3 bases at J, with 10 bases between the two ends. The CDR3 is made up of 14 amino acids. The CDR3 region has the DNA TGTGCCAGCAGCTTAGGCGCCGGGAGCTACGAGCAGTACTTC. It codes for CASSLGAGSYEQYF.

The chain employs TRBV28 and TRBJ2-7; the match to TRBD1 covers 7 bases. The V segment lost 6 bases and the J segment 7 bases; nucleotides outside the gene matches: 6. The CDR3 has 12 residues. Germline V gene sequence: CDR1 MDHEN, CDR2 SYDVKM. The CDR3 DNA sequence: TGTGCCAGCAGGGGGACAGCAAGGGAGCAGTACTTC. The encoded protein is CASRGTAREQYF.

The chain recombines TRBV6-6 with TRBJ2-1; 7 bases fit TRBD2. Germline-derived CDR1 and CDR2 are MNHNY and SVGAGI (reference sequence). There are 14 residues in the CDR3. The V gene end was trimmed by 2 bases and the J gene end by 5 bases; junction bases not matched to a gene: 3. In nucleotides, the CDR3 is TGTGCCAGCAGTTACGAAGCGGGGAACAATGAGCAGTTCTTC. It is translated as CASSYEAGNNEQFF.

This clone was seen just once. The chain links TRBV19 to TRBJ1-2; weak D call: TRBD1 (6 bases). The CDR3 is 15 residues long. The germline V and J ends were trimmed by 7 bases and 5 bases, with 20 bases remaining between them. The germline V gene has CDR1 LNHDA and CDR2 SQIVND (reference sequence). CDR3: CASTQVGQILYGYTF. The CDR3 nucleotides are TGTGCCAGTACACAAGTTGGACAGATTCTTTATGGCTACACCTTC.